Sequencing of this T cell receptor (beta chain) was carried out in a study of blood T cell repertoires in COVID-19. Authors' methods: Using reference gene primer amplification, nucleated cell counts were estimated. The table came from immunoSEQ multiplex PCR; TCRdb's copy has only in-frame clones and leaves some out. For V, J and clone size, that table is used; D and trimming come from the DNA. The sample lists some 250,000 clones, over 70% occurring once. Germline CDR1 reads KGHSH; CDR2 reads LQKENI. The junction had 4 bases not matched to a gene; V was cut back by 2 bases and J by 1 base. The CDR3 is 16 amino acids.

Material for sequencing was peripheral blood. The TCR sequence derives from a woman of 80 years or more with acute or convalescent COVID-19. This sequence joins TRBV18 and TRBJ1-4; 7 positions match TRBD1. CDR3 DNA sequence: TGTGCCAGCTCACCAACGAGGGACAGAACTAATGAAAAACTGTTTTTT. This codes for CASSPTRDRTNEKLFF.